These 23 T cell receptor beta chains originate from one sample sequenced in a study of T cell responses to AZD1222 COVID-19 vaccine. TCRdb's copy holds only in-frame clones and misses some; the assay was immunoSEQ multiplex PCR. The sample shows more than 250,000 clones, approximately 95% of them seen only once. The source material was peripheral blood, sampled on day 0 of AZD1222 vaccination. The receptors stem from an adult in good health.

DNA for the CDR3: TGTGCCAGCAGCCTCAATACAGGACAGTTCGCAAACATTCAGTACTTC. It codes for CASSLNTGQFANIQYF. The chain recombines TRBV5-6 with TRBJ2-4; tentative D call: TRBD1 (6 bases). Germline V gives CDR1 SGHDT, CDR2 YYEEEE. The CDR3 is 16 residues long. Between the trimmed V and J ends, which lost 4 bases and 6 bases, there was a span of 20 bases.

The chain uses TRBV19 and TRBJ1-1, with a tentative D call TRBD1 (5 bases). The V end was cut by 3 bases, the J end by 0 bases, with 8 bases between. Germline CDR1 LNHDA, CDR2 SQIVND (reference sequence). The CDR3 covers 14 residues. The CDR3 DNA sequence: TGTGCCAGTAGTATGGACATACTGAACACTGAAGCTTTCTTT. Translation: CASSMDILNTEAFF.

This clone occurred once. The chain carries TRBV2 and TRBJ2-2; no clear D. Between the trimmed V and J ends, which lost 3 bases and 0 bases, there was a span of 8 bases. The CDR3 contains 15 residues. The germline V gene encodes CDR1 SNHLY and CDR2 FYNNEI. This CDR3 is CASSEIAANTGELFF. Here the CDR3 DNA reads TGTGCCAGCAGTGAGATAGCCGCGAACACCGGGGAGCTGTTTTTT.

The chain recombines TRBV19 with TRBJ2-3; TRBD1 might be the D (6 bases). V was clipped by 5 bases and J by 9 bases, with 15 bases between them. Germline V gives CDR1 LNHDA, CDR2 SQIVND (reference sequence). The CDR3 extends over 13 amino acids. DNA for the CDR3: TGTGCCAGTAGTGATGGACAGACAAAGACGCAGTATTTT. Its protein is CASSDGQTKTQYF. Full variable domain (remainder filled in from reference TRBV19 and TRBJ2-3): DGGITQSPKYLFRKEGQNVTLSCEQNLNHDAMYWYRQDPGQGLRLIYYSQIVNDFQKGDIAEGYSVSREKKESFPLTVTSAQKNPTAFYLCASSDGQTKTQYFGPGTRLTVL.

V is TRBV28 and J is TRBJ1-2; the D is unclear. This CDR3 has 11 amino acids. Germline assignment: CDR1 MDHEN and CDR2 SYDVKM. Trimming left V 5 bases short and J 4 bases short, with 5 bases between. The CDR3 DNA follows: TGTGCCAGCAGTCTTACCTATGGCTACACCTTC. Its translation: CASSLTYGYTF.

V and J are TRBV30 and TRBJ1-2; 7 bases match TRBD1. V was pared by 0 bases and J by 2 bases, with 15 bases of the junction left unmatched. CDR1 GTSNPN and CDR2 SVGIG come from the germline V gene (reference sequence). There are 18 residues in the CDR3. The CDR3: CAWSVRGQPTNSNYGYTF. As DNA, the CDR3 is TGTGCCTGGAGTGTAAGGGGACAGCCAACTAATTCGAACTATGGCTACACCTTC.

J is TRBJ1-6 and V is TRBV5-4; D is possibly TRBD1 (5 bases). CDR3 length: 16 residues. CDR1 is SGHNT, CDR2 YYREEE, per germline (reference sequence). Between the trimmed V and J ends, which lost 4 bases and 13 bases, there was a span of 24 bases. The CDR3 bases are TGTGCCAGCAGCGTGCGTTCCGGGACGCGGGGTGGTCCCCTCCACTTT. Residues: CASSVRSGTRGGPLHF.

The CDR3 sequence: CASSSAGGSEDTEAFF. The CDR3 DNA is TGTGCCAGCAGTTCCGCAGGGGGGTCCGAGGACACTGAAGCTTTCTTT. V is TRBV28 and J is TRBJ1-1; 7 nucleotides agree with TRBD1. CDR1 and CDR2 (germline): MDHEN, SYDVKM. The V and J ends lost 4 bases and 3 bases, in that order; junction bases with no gene match: 11. This CDR3 region has 16 residues.

This clone was seen only a few times. V gene TRBV5-6 combines with J gene TRBJ2-2; D is unclear. CDR1 and CDR2 (germline): SGHDT, YYEEEE. Trimming cost V 4 bases and J 1 base, with 11 bases left between them. The CDR3 extends over 15 amino acids. The CDR3 region is CASSQIDWNTGELFF. The CDR3 DNA reads as TGTGCCAGCAGCCAAATTGACTGGAACACCGGGGAGCTGTTTTTT.

V is TRBV3-1 (or the pseudogene TRBV3-2) and J is TRBJ1-3; weak D call: TRBD1 (6 bases). The CDR3 length is 15 residues. Per germline, CDR1 LGHDT and CDR2 YNNKEL (reference sequence). Trimming stripped 6 bases from V and 4 bases from J, with 16 bases between. The CDR3 is CASRKAQGIGNTIYF. The CDR3 DNA reads TGTGCCAGCAGGAAGGCACAGGGAATCGGAAACACCATATATTTT.

V gene TRBV7-8 combines with J gene TRBJ1-2; no clear D. Germline values: CDR1 SGHVS, CDR2 FQNEAQ. The CDR3 is 13 amino acids. Trimming cost V 5 bases and J 6 bases, with 13 bases left between them. The DNA for the CDR3 is TGTGCCAGCAGCAAAAATGGGCACAATGGCTACACCTTC. Translating it yields CASSKNGHNGYTF.

The chain recombines TRBV15 with TRBJ2-1; TRBD2 agrees at 13 bases. The CDR3 length is 17 residues. V was pared by 8 bases and J by 1 base, with 8 bases of the junction left unmatched. Germline-derived CDR1 and CDR2 are LNHNV and YYDKDF (reference sequence). The CDR3, as DNA: TGTGCCACCTCCAAGCCGGGACTAGCGGGGTCCTACAATGAGCAGTTCTTC. This encodes CATSKPGLAGSYNEQFF.

This chain links TRBV19 with TRBJ1-2, with D unclear. Germline V CDR1 and CDR2: LNHDA, SQIVND (reference sequence). The CDR3 covers 13 residues. V dropped 5 bases and J dropped 8 bases, with 15 bases sitting between them. CDR3: CASSRGSVTGYTF. CDR3 bases: TGTGCCAGTAGTCGGGGATCGGTGACGGGCTACACCTTC.

V gene TRBV28 combines with J gene TRBJ1-5; 12 positions match TRBD1. J gave up 7 bases and V 7 bases, and 11 bases lay outside the gene matches. The germline CDR1 and CDR2 sequences are MDHEN and SYDVKM. This CDR3 comprises 16 residues. This CDR3 reads CASNSPGQGAGQPQHF. The CDR3 DNA reads as TGTGCCAGCAATTCGCCGGGACAGGGGGCAGGCCAGCCCCAGCATTTT.

The chain carries TRBV4-2 and TRBJ2-5; D is perhaps TRBD1 (5 bases). The V end was cut by 1 base, the J end by 5 bases, with 14 bases between. Per the germline V gene, CDR1 is LGHNA and CDR2 is YNFKEQ. The CDR3 consists of 15 residues. CDR3 nucleotide sequence: TGTGCCAGCAGCCAAGCTACAGGTTTGGGGGAGACCCAGTACTTC. Its protein is CASSQATGLGETQYF.

The chain couples TRBV2 to TRBJ2-1; D is tentatively TRBD1 or TRBD2 (6 bases each). This CDR3 has 14 amino acids. Trimming stripped 9 bases from V and 7 bases from J, with 19 bases between. Germline CDR1 SNHLY, CDR2 FYNNEI. The chain's CDR3 is CARGGLASGNEQFF. CDR3 in DNA: TGTGCCAGAGGGGGGCTAGCATCGGGAAATGAGCAGTTCTTC. The whole variable domain, filled in from reference TRBV2 and TRBJ2-1, reads EPEVTQTPSHQVTQMGQEVILRCVPISNHLYFYWYRQILGQKVEFLVSFYNNEISEKSEIFDDQFSVERPDGSNFTLKIRSTKLEDSAMYFCARGGLASGNEQFFGPGTRLTVL.

V is TRBV19 and J is TRBJ2-2, with D tentatively TRBD1 or TRBD2 (5 bases each). Germline CDR1 reads LNHDA; CDR2 reads SQIVND (reference sequence). CDR3 length: 15 amino acids. The V and J ends lost 5 bases and 0 bases respectively, with 10 bases between them. In DNA form, the CDR3 reads TGTGCCAGTAGTCCCGGGACCGCGAACACCGGGGAGCTGTTTTTT. Translated: CASSPGTANTGELFF.

The rearrangement links TRBV14 to TRBJ2-1, with 7 bases that match TRBD1. V shed 3 bases and J 6 bases; nucleotides not matched to a gene: 11. From germline, CDR1 is SGHDN and CDR2 FVKESK. The CDR3 loop spans 16 amino acids. CDR3 in DNA: TGTGCCAGCAGCCATCATAGGACAGGACCTTCCAATGAGCAGTTCTTC. This gives the protein CASSHHRTGPSNEQFF. Combining the CDR3 with reference TRBV14 and TRBJ2-1 gives the whole variable domain EAGVTQFPSHSVIEKGQTVTLRCDPISGHDNLYWYRRVMGKEIKFLLHFVKESKQDESGMPNNRFLAERTGGTYSTLKVQPAELEDSGVYFCASSHHRTGPSNEQFFGPGTRLTVL.

The CDR3 is CASSPPGRETQYF. The DNA for the CDR3 is TGTGCCAGCAGCCCCCCGGGTCGAGAGACCCAGTACTTC. J is TRBJ2-5 and V is TRBV14; D not resolved. V was trimmed by 4 bases and J by 4 bases, leaving 10 bases between them. The CDR3 covers 13 residues. Germline loops: CDR1 SGHDN, CDR2 FVKESK.

The chain couples TRBV5-1 to TRBJ2-2, with 8 bases matching TRBD1. The trim removed 3 bases at V and 7 bases at J, leaving 5 bases unmatched. The V gene's germline CDR1 is SGHRS and CDR2 YFSETQ. CDR3 size: 14 residues. CDR3 sequence: CASSSQGAHGELFF. CDR3 bases: TGCGCCAGCAGCTCCCAGGGGGCCCACGGGGAGCTGTTTTTT.

The J gene is TRBJ2-1, the V gene TRBV7-2; D is perhaps TRBD1 or TRBD2 (5 bases each). CDR3 length equals 15 residues. Between the trimmed V and J ends, which lost 5 bases and 9 bases, there was a span of 20 bases. CDR1 is SGHTA and CDR2 is FQGNSA in the germline V gene. The chain's CDR3 is CASSRRGPTIGEQFF. CDR3 nucleotide sequence: TGTGCCAGCAGCCGCCGGGGCCCCACAATAGGTGAGCAGTTCTTC.

This clone was recorded a few times. The chain recombines TRBV19 with TRBJ1-2; D is unclear. This CDR3 has 13 amino acids. CDR1 and CDR2 (germline): LNHDA, SQIVND (reference sequence). V gave up 6 bases and J gave up 2 bases, with 10 bases separating them. The CDR3 loop is CASRGRANYGYTF. CDR3 DNA: TGTGCCAGTAGAGGTAGGGCCAACTATGGCTACACCTTC.

The J gene is TRBJ1-2, the V gene TRBV27; D is undetermined. V was shortened by 4 bases and J by 8 bases, with 14 bases between the two germline ends. The CDR3 is 13 residues long. CDR1 and CDR2 (germline): MNHEY, SMNVEV (reference sequence). The chain's CDR3 is CASSSGQVGGYTF. DNA of the CDR3: TGTGCCAGCAGTTCCGGGCAGGTTGGGGGCTACACCTTC.